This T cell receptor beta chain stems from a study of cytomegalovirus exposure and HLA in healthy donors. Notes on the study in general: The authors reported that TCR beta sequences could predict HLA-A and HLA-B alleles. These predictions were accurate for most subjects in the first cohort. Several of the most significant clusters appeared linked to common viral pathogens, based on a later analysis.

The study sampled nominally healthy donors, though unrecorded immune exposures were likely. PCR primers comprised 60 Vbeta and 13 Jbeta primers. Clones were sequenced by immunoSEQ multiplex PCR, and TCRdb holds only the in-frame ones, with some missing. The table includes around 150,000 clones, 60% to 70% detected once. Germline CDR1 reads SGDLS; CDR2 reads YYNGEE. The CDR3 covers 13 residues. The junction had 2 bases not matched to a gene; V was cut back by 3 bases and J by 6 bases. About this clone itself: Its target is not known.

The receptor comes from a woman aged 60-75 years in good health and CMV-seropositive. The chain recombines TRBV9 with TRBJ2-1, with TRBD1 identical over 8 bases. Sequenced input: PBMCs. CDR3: CASSGRGLNEQFF. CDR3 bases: TGTGCCAGCAGCGGCAGGGGGCTCAATGAGCAGTTCTTC.